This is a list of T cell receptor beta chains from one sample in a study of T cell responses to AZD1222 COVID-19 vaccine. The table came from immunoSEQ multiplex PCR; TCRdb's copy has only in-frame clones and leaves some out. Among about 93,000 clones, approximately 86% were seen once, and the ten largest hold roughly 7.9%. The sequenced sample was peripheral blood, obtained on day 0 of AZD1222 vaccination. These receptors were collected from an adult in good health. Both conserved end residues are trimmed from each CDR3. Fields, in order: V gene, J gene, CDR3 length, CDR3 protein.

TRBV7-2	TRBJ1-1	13	ASSLGPGGATEAF
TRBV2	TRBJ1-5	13	ASSLGGEWYQPQH
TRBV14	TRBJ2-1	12	ASSQDWMSGEQF
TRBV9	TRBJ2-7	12	ASSPYRGTYEQY
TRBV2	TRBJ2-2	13	ASSVSRPRTGELF
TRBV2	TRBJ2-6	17	ASKAGTSGRSSGANVLT
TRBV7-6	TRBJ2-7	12	ASSSMGTGGEQY
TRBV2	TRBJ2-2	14	ASSGWQHANTGELF
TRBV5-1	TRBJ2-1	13	ATSHTSGRTNEQF
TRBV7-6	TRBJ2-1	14	ASSQLSGSEYNEQF
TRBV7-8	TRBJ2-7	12	ASSLDPATYEQY
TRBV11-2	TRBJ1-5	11	ASSASLDQPQH
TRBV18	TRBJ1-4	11	ASSVQSNEKLF
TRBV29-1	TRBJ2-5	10	SGGRAQETQY
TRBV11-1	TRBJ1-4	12	ASSLYLKDEKLF
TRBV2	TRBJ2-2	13	ASSPRMGVGGELF
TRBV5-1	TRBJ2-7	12	ASSLGTGFYEQY
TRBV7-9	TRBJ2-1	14	ASSYRAGPRGEEQF
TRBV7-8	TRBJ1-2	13	ASSVSGTGEYGYT
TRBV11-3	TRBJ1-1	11	ASSLSGGSEAF
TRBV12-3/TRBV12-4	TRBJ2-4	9	ASSFNGPQY
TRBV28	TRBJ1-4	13	ASSSPGQGWEKLF
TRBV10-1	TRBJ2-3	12	ASSPGTGSNTQY
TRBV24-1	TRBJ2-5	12	ATSDPGLQETQY
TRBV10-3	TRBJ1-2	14	AISESGTDPNYGYT
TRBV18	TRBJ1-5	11	ASSTDRDQPQH
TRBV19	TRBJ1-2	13	ASSIYGRINYGYT
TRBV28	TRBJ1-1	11	ASSLQRNTEAF
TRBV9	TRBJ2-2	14	ASSETGTPFDGELF
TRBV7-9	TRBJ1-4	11	ASSTGQFEKLF
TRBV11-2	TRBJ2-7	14	ASSAQGMRGAYEQY
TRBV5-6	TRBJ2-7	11	ASSLAGSYEQY
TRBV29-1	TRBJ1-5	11	SVEESSNQPQH
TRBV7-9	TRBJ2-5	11	ASSPRGPETQY
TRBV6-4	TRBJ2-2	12	ASRGQGNTGELF
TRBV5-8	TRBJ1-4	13	ASGVSWTTDEKLF
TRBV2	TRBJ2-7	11	ASSAGRTYEQY
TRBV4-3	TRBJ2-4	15	ASSQDPRVAAANIQY
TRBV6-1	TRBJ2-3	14	ASSGGGASLTDTQY
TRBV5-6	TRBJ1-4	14	ASSLGSGRESEKLF
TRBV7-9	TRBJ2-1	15	ASSSSFGRASYNEQF
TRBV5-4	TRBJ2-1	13	ASSLGSSLHNEQF
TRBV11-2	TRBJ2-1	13	ASSLEAGTQHQQF
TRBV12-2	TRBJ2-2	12	ASRKQGAIGELF
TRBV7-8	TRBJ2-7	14	ASSLRRLGSSYEQY
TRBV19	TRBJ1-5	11	ASRSDRDQPQH
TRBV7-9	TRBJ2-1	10	ASSLSQREQF
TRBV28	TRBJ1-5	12	ASRESLTGQPQH
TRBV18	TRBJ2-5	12	ASSPIGQGETQY
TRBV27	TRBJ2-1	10	ASSSSQRAPF
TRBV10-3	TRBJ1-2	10	AISEVISGYT
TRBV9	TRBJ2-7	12	ASSVRYESYEQY
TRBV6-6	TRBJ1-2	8	ASKQGRYT
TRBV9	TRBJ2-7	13	ASSVLAGKGYEQY
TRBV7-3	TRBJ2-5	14	ASSLRGGRAVETQY
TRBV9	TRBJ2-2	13	ASSVEGIDTGELF
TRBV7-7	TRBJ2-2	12	ASSRTPNTGELF